The 11 T cell receptor beta chains listed next were all sequenced from one sample in a study of blood T cell repertoires in COVID-19. Repertoires were generated with immunoSEQ multiplex PCR, while TCRdb's copy carries only in-frame clones and drops some. This sample carries roughly 110,000 clones, around four fifths of them seen once, and the ten largest clones take about 7.3%. Sequencing used peripheral blood. These receptors came from a woman between 35 and 50 years old with acute or convalescent COVID-19.

This rearrangement joins TRBV7-9 to TRBJ1-1; D possibly corresponds to TRBD1 (5 bases). The CDR3 runs 12 residues. Germline CDR1 is SEHNR and CDR2 is FQNEAQ (reference sequence). V was cut by 2 bases and J by 6 bases, with 7 bases left in between. CDR3 region: CASSLQGSEAFF. DNA of the CDR3: TGTGCCAGCAGCTTACAGGGCTCTGAAGCTTTCTTT.

J is TRBJ2-2 and V is TRBV7-3; 7 positions agree with TRBD1. The CDR3 has 14 amino acids. Germline CDR1 SGHTA, CDR2 FQGTGA. The trim removed 5 bases at V and 4 bases at J, leaving 4 bases unmatched. The CDR3 loop is CASSKGTVTGELFF. In nucleotides, the CDR3 is TGTGCCAGCAGCAAAGGGACAGTCACCGGGGAGCTGTTTTTT.

The CDR3 coding sequence is TGTGCCAGCAGCCTTCGGGACACCACGTACGGAAACACCATATATTTT. It is translated as CASSLRDTTYGNTIYF. The chain links TRBV9 to TRBJ1-3, with a possible D match to TRBD1 (6 bases). V was pared by 4 bases and J by 4 bases, with 18 bases between. CDR1 and CDR2 from the germline V gene are SGDLS and YYNGEE. The CDR3 runs 16 residues.

The chain combines TRBV18 with TRBJ1-6; TRBD1 aligns across 8 bases. The CDR3 is made up of 15 amino acids. Unmatched junction bases numbered 6, after V lost 5 bases and J lost 6 bases. Germline CDR1 and CDR2: KGHSH and LQKENI. The CDR3 DNA sequence: TGTGCCAGCTCATTACCGGGACAGGCTAATTCACCCCTCCACTTT. Translating gives CASSLPGQANSPLHF. Based on the CDR3 plus reference TRBV18 and TRBJ1-6, the full variable domain is NAGVMQNPRHLVRRRGQEARLRCSPMKGHSHVYWYRQLPEEGLKFMVYLQKENIIDESGMPKERFSAEFPKEGPSILRIQQVVRGDSAAYFCASSLPGQANSPLHFGNGTRLTVT.

This clone was observed a single time. This sequence joins TRBV6-5 and TRBJ2-2; no clear D gene. There are 12 residues in the CDR3. Germline CDR1 and CDR2: MNHEY and SVGAGI. The ends were cut back, 6 bases at V and 10 bases at J, with 12 bases in the middle. DNA for the CDR3: TGTGCCAGCAGCCACCCTAGTATGGAGCTGTTTTTT. Its translation: CASSHPSMELFF.

A single count supports this clone. CDR3 sequence reads: CASSPIGTETQYF. In DNA, the CDR3 is TGTGCCAGCTCACCAATCGGGACTGAGACCCAGTACTTC. The chain carries TRBV18 and TRBJ2-5; possibly TRBD2 for D (6 bases). The V gene's germline CDR1 is KGHSH and CDR2 LQKENI. V was cut by 2 bases and J by 5 bases, with 9 bases left in between. CDR3 length: 13 residues.

The genes are TRBV6-6 and TRBJ1-2, with 7 bases identical to TRBD1. V lost 7 bases, J lost 8 bases, and 13 bases stayed unmatched. The CDR3 covers 14 residues. Germline-derived CDR1 and CDR2 are MNHNY and SVGAGI (reference sequence). The CDR3: CASTLPTGAGGYTF. Written as DNA, the CDR3 is TGTGCCAGCACGCTACCTACAGGGGCCGGCGGCTACACCTTC.

The J gene is TRBJ1-2, the V gene TRBV5-1, with a possible D match to TRBD1 (6 bases). There are 16 residues in the CDR3. Per the germline V gene, CDR1 is SGHRS and CDR2 is YFSETQ. V lost 4 bases, J lost 2 bases, and 18 bases lay in between. The CDR3 reads CASSHRTASQNYGYTF. CDR3 in DNA: TGCGCCAGCAGCCATAGGACAGCGTCACAGAACTATGGCTACACCTTC.

The rearrangement links TRBV5-5 to TRBJ1-6; 9 bases map to TRBD1. V shed 3 bases, J shed 6 bases, and the junction held 4 bases outside the gene matches. This CDR3 comprises 15 residues. The germline CDR1 and CDR2 sequences are SGHKS and YYEKEE (reference sequence). CDR3 nucleotide sequence: TGTGCCAGCAGCTCACACAGGGGGCCTAATTCACCCCTCCACTTT. Residues: CASSSHRGPNSPLHF.

The CDR3 loop is CASSLVGANEQFF. The CDR3 DNA reads as TGTGCCAGCAGTTTAGTGGGGGCCAATGAGCAGTTCTTC. The V gene is TRBV12-3 or TRBV12-4, the J gene TRBJ2-1, with D maybe TRBD1 (6 bases). V was pared by 1 base and J by 6 bases, with 7 bases between. This CDR3 region has 13 residues.

The chain combines TRBV3-1 (or the pseudogene TRBV3-2) with TRBJ1-6; the match to TRBD1 covers 8 bases. The CDR3 has 14 amino acids. From germline, CDR1 is LGHDT and CDR2 YNNKEL (reference sequence). Trimming took 4 bases from V and 9 from J; bases not matched to a gene: 5. The CDR3 sequence: CASSPSTGVSPLHF. The CDR3 DNA follows: TGTGCCAGCAGCCCCTCGACAGGGGTTTCACCCCTCCACTTT.